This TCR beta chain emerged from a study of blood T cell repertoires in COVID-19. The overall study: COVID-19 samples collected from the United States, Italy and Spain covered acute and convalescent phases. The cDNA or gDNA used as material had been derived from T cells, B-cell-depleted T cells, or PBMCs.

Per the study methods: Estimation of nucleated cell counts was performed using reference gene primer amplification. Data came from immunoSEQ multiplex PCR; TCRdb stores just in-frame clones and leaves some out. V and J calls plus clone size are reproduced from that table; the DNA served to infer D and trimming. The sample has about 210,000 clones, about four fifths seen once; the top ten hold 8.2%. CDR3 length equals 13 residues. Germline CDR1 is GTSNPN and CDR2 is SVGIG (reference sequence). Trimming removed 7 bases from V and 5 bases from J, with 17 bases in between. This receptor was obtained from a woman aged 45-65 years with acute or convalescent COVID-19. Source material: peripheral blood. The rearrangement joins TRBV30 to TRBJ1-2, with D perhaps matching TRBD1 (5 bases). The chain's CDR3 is CALHRSGGYGYTF. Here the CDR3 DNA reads TGTGCCTTGCACAGGTCCGGGGGTTATGGCTACACCTTC.